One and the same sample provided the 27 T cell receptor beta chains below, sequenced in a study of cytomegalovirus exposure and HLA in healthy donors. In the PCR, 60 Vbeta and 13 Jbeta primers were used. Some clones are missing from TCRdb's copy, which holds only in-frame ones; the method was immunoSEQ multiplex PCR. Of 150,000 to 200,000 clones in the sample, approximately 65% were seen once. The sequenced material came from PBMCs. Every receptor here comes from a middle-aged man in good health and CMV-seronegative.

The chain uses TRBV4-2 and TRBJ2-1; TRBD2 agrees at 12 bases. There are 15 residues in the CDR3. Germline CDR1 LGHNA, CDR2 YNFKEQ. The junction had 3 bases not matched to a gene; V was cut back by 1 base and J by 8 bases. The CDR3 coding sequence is TGTGCCAGCAGCCAAGGGGCTAGCGGGGGGGATGAGCAGTTCTTC. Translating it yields CASSQGASGGDEQFF.

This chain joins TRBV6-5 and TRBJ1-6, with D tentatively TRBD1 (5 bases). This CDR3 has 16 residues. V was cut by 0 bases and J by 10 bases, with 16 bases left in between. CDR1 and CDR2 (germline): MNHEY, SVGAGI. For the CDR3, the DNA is TGTGCCAGCAGTTACTCAAGTGGGGAGGGGAGGTCACCCCTCCACTTT. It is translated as CASSYSSGEGRSPLHF.

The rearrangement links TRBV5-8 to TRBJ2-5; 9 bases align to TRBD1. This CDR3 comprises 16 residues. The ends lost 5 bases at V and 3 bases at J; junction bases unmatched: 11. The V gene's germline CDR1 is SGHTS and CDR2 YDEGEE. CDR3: CASRPDDRGIKETQYF. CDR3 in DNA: TGTGCCAGCAGACCCGACGACAGGGGGATTAAAGAGACCCAGTACTTC.

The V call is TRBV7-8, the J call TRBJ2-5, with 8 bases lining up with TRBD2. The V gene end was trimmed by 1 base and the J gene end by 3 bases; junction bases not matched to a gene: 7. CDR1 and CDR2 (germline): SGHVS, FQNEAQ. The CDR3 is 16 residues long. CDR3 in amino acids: CASSLERGRPKETQYF. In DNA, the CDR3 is TGTGCCAGCAGCTTAGAGCGGGGGCGCCCAAAAGAGACCCAGTACTTC.

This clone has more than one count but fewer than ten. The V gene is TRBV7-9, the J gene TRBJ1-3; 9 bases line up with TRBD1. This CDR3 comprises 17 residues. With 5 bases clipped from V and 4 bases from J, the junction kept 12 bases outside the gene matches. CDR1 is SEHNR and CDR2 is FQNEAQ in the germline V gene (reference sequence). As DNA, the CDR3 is TGTGCCAGCAGCAGGGACAGGGTGGAGATTATCGGAAACACCATATATTTT. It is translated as CASSRDRVEIIGNTIYF.

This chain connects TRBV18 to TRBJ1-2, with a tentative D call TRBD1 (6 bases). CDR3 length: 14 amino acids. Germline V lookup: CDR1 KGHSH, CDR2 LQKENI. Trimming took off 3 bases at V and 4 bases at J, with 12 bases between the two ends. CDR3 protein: CASSPDRTSYGYTF. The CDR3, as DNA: TGTGCCAGCTCACCGGACAGAACTAGCTATGGCTACACCTTC.

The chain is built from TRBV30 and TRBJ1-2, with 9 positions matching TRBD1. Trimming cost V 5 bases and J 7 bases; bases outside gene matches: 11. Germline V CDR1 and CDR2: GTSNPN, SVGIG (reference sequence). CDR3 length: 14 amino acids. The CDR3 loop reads CAWCSGTGYFGYTF. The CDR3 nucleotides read TGTGCCTGGTGTTCCGGGACAGGGTACTTTGGCTACACCTTC.

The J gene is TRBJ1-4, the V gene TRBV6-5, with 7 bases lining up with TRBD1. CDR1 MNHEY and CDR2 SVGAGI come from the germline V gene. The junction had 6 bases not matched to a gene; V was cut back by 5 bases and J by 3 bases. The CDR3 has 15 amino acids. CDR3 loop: CASSPSGTANEKLFF. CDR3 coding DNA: TGTGCCAGCAGTCCTTCGGGGACAGCTAATGAAAAACTGTTTTTT.

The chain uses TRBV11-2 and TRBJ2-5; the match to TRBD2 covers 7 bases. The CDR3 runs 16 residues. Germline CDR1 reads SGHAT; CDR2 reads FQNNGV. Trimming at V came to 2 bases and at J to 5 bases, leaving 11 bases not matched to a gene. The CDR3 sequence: CASSLFLREPGETQYF. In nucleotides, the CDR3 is TGTGCCAGCAGCTTATTTTTGCGGGAGCCGGGGGAGACCCAGTACTTC.

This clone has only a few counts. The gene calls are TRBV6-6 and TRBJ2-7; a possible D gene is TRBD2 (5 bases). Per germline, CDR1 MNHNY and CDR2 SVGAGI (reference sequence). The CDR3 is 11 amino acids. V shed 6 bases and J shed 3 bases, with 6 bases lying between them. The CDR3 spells CASRRDYEQYF. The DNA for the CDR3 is TGTGCCAGCAGACGGGACTACGAGCAGTACTTC.

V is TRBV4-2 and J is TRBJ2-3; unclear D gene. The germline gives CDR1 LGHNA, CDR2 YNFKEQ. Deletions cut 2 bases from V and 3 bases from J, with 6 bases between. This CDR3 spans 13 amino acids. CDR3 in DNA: TGTGCCAGCAGCCAAACCACTACAGATACGCAGTATTTT. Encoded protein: CASSQTTTDTQYF.

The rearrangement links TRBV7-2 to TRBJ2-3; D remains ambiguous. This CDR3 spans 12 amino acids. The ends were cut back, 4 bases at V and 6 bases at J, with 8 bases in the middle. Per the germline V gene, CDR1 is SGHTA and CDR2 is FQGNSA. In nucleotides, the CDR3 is TGTGCCAGCAGCTCGCGTCTGGATACGCAGTATTTT. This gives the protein CASSSRLDTQYF.

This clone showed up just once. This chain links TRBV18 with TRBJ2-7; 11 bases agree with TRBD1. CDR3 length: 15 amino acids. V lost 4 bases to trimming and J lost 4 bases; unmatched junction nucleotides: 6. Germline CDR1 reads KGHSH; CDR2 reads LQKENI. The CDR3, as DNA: TGTGCCAGCTCACAAACCGGGACAGGGGGTTACGAGCAGTACTTC. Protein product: CASSQTGTGGYEQYF. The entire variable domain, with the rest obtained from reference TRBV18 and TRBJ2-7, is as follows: NAGVMQNPRHLVRRRGQEARLRCSPMKGHSHVYWYRQLPEEGLKFMVYLQKENIIDESGMPKERFSAEFPKEGPSILRIQQVVRGDSAAYFCASSQTGTGGYEQYFGPGTRLTVT.

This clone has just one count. The chain's CDR3 is CASSAGVAGAQETQYF. The CDR3 bases are TGCGCCAGCAGCGCTGGAGTAGCGGGGGCACAAGAGACCCAGTACTTC. The chain links TRBV5-1 to TRBJ2-5; 9 nucleotides line up with TRBD2. The CDR3 consists of 16 residues. V trimming: 4 bases; J trimming: 2 bases; junction bases outside the gene matches: 9. Germline V lookup: CDR1 SGHRS, CDR2 YFSETQ.

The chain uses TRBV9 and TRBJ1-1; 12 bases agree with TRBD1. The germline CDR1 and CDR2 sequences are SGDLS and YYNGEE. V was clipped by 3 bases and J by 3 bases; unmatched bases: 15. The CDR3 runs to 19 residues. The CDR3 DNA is TGTGCCAGCAGCGCAAGGGACAGGGGGCGTTCGTCAAGGGACACTGAAGCTTTCTTT. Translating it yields CASSARDRGRSSRDTEAFF.

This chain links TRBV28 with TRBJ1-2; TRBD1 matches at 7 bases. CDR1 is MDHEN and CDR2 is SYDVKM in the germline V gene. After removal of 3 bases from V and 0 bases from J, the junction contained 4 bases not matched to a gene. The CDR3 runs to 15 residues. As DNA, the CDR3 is TGTGCCAGCAGTTTGAGACAGGGCCCTAACTATGGCTACACCTTC. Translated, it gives CASSLRQGPNYGYTF.

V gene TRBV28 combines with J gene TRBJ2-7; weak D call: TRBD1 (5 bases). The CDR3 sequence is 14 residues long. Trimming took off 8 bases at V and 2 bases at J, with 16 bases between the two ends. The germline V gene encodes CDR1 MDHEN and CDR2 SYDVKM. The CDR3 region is CASRGTGATYEQYF. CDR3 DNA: TGTGCCAGCCGCGGTACAGGAGCTACCTACGAGCAGTACTTC.

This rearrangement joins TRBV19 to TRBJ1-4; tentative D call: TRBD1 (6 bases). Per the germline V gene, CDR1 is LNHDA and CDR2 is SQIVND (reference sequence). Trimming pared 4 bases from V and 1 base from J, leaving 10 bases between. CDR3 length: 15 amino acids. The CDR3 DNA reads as TGTGCCAGTAGTACAGGGGTCGGAACTAATGAAAAACTGTTTTTT. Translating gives CASSTGVGTNEKLFF.

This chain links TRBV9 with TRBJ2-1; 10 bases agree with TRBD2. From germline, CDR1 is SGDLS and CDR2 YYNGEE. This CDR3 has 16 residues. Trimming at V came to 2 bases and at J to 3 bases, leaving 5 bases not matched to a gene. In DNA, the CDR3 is TGTGCCAGCAGCGTCGCCGGGACTAGCGTCTACAATGAGCAGTTCTTC. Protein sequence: CASSVAGTSVYNEQFF.

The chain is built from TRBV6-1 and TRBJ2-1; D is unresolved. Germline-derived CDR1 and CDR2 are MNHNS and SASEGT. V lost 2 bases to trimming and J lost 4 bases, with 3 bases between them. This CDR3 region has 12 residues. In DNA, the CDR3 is TGTGCCAGCAGTGAACGGTACAATGAGCAGTTCTTC. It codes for CASSERYNEQFF.

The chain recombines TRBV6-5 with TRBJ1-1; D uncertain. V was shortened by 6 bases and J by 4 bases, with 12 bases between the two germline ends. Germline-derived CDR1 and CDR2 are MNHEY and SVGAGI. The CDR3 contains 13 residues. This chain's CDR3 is CASSGRRGTEAFF. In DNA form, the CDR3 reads TGTGCCAGCAGCGGCAGGCGGGGCACTGAAGCTTTCTTT.

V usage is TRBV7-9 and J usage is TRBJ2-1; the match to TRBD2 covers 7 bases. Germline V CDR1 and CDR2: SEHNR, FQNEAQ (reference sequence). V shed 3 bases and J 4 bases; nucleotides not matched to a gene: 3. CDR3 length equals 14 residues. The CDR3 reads CASSFTAGYNEQFF. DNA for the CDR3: TGTGCCAGCAGCTTTACAGCGGGATACAATGAGCAGTTCTTC.

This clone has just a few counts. As DNA, the CDR3 is TGCGCCAGCAGCCCGGGGACTACCCAAGAGACCCAGTACTTC. Amino acids: CASSPGTTQETQYF. This chain joins TRBV5-1 and TRBJ2-5, with TRBD2 identical over 7 bases. From germline, CDR1 is SGHRS and CDR2 YFSETQ. Trimming cost V 4 bases and J 1 base; bases outside gene matches: 4. CDR3 length: 14 amino acids. The full variable domain, its missing parts supplied by reference TRBV5-1 and TRBJ2-5, is KAGVTQTPRYLIKTRGQQVTLSCSPISGHRSVSWYQQTPGQGLQFLFEYFSETQRNKGNFPGRFSGRQFSNSRSEMNVSTLELGDSALYLCASSPGTTQETQYFGPGTRLLVL.

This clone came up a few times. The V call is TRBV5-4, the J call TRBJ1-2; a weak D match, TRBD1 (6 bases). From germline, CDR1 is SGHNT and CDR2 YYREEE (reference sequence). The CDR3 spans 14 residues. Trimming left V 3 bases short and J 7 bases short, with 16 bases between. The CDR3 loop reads CASSWAGARSGYTF. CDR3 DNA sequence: TGTGCCAGCAGCTGGGCAGGGGCGCGGAGTGGCTACACCTTC.

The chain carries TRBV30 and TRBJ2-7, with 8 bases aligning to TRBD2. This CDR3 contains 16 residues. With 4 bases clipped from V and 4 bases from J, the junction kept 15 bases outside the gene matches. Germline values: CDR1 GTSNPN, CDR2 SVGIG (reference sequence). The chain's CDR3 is CAWNDPGGGFQYEQYF. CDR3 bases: TGTGCCTGGAACGACCCGGGCGGGGGGTTTCAGTACGAGCAGTACTTC.

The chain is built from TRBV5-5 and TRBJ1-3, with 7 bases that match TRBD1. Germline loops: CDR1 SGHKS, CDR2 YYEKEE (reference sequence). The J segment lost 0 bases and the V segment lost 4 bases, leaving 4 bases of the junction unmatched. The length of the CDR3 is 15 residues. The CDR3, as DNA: TGTGCCAGCAGCATTTCAGGGGGCTCTGGAAACACCATATATTTT. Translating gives CASSISGGSGNTIYF.

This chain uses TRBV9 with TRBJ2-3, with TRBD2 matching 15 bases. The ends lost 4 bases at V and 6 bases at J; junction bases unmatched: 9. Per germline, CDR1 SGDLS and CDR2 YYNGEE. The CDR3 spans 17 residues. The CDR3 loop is CASSPSSGTSGRDTQYF. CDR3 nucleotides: TGTGCCAGCAGCCCCTCTTCCGGGACTAGCGGGAGGGATACGCAGTATTTT.